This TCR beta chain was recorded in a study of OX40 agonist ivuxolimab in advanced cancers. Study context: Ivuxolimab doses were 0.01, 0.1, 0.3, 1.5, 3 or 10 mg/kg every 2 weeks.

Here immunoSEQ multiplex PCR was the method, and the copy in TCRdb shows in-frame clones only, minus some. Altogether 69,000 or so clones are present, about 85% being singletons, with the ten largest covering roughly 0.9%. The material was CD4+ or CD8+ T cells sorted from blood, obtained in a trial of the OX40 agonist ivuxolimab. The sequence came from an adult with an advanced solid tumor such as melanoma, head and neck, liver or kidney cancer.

The CDR3 bases are TGTGCCAGCAGCGTACGTTTTCGGGGGGCTGGGCCAGATACGCAGTATTTT. Protein: CASSVRFRGAGPDTQYF. The chain employs TRBV9 and TRBJ2-3, with D tentatively TRBD2 (7 bases). Germline loops: CDR1 SGDLS, CDR2 YYNGEE. V was shortened by 1 base and J by 4 bases, with 19 bases between the two germline ends. This CDR3 is built from 17 residues.